This TCR beta chain originates from a study of cytomegalovirus exposure and HLA in healthy donors. Regarding the study as a whole: Presence/absence analysis assumed near-uniform sequencing depth across donors. CMV serostatus was the only immune exposure information that was available.

Trimming took off 2 bases at V and 3 bases at J, with 8 bases between the two ends. The CDR3 contains 14 residues. Per germline, CDR1 MGHDK and CDR2 SYGVNS. Concerning this clone itself: The antigen remains undetermined.

PCR used 60 Vbeta primers and 13 Jbeta primers. The method was immunoSEQ multiplex PCR; TCRdb's version includes in-frame clones alone and lacks a portion of them. The table has roughly 130,000 clones, around four fifths seen once. This rearrangement joins TRBV25-1 to TRBJ1-5; no clear D. The source of this sequence is a human donor in good health. Sequencing used PBMCs. The CDR3 DNA is TGTGCCAGCAGTGAAAACAGATACAATCAGCCCCAGCATTTT. It translates to CASSENRYNQPQHF.